This T cell receptor (beta chain) is from a study of lymphopenia after photon versus proton radiotherapy. Whole-study findings and limits: Better survival with proton therapy was suggested as possible, not demonstrated. Photon-treated patients lost naive T cells and TCR diversity; proton-treated stayed stable.

Comment on this clone: The antigen is not known.

The data were produced by immunoSEQ multiplex PCR, yet TCRdb's version contains in-frame clones alone and is incomplete. The sample shows about 39,000 clones, about 90% of them seen only once. The junction had 6 bases not matched to a gene; V was cut back by 4 bases and J by 1 base. Germline V CDR1 and CDR2: MDHEN, SYDVKM. This CDR3 region has 15 residues. This TCR was recovered from a man between 60 and 75 years old with cholangiocarcinoma. Sequenced material: peripheral blood, taken from a patient treated with photon-based radiotherapy. The V gene is TRBV28, the J gene TRBJ2-7; 8 bases line up with TRBD1. Here the CDR3 DNA reads TGTGCCAGCAGTTCGAGGGACAGGCCATCCTACGAGCAGTACTTC. This encodes CASSSRDRPSYEQYF.